Each of the 18 T cell receptor beta chains below was sequenced from the same sample in a study of blood T cells in healthy people across ages. PCR was performed a second time for about 6 to 12 cycles using a sample-barcoded 5' primer and a J-beta primer mix. TCRdb ran MiXCR on the 5' RACE reads and lists one entry per CDR3 protein. The sample lists hundreds of thousands of distinct CDR3 sequences; about 37% were seen once. Sample: blood. These receptors came from a young man in good health.

This clonotype was picked up a small number of times. The chain joins TRBV14 to TRBJ2-5; unclear D gene. Germline V gives CDR1 SGHDN, CDR2 FVKESK. This CDR3 is 14 amino acids long. The ends were cut back, 4 bases at V and 4 bases at J, with 13 bases in the middle. CDR3 sequence: CASSLTTQIETQYF. As DNA, the CDR3 is TGTGCCAGCAGCCTTACAACCCAGATAGAGACCCAGTACTTC. The full variable domain, with the rest looked up from reference TRBV14 and TRBJ2-5, is EAGVTQFPSHSVIEKGQTVTLRCDPISGHDNLYWYRRVMGKEIKFLLHFVKESKQDESGMPNNRFLAERTGGTYSTLKVQPAELEDSGVYFCASSLTTQIETQYFGPGTRLLVL.

CDR3 in amino acids: CASSLSPGQLTDTQYF. CDR3 nucleotide sequence: TGTGCCAGCAGTTTGTCCCCGGGACAGCTCACAGATACGCAGTATTTT. The chain uses TRBV12-3 or TRBV12-4 and TRBJ2-3; TRBD1 matches at 7 bases. The V gene end was trimmed by 3 bases and the J gene end by 2 bases; junction bases not matched to a gene: 8. The CDR3 is 16 residues long.

This clonotype came up a few times. This chain connects TRBV7-2 to TRBJ2-2; D is undetermined. The CDR3 consists of 14 residues. The germline V gene encodes CDR1 SGHTA and CDR2 FQGNSA. V was pared by 1 base and J by 6 bases, with 9 bases between. Here the CDR3 DNA reads TGTGCCAGCAGCTTAGGTTCCCCAGCCGGGGAGCTGTTTTTT. Translating it yields CASSLGSPAGELFF.

The V gene is TRBV7-2, the J gene TRBJ1-2, with 7 nucleotides matching TRBD1. V was pared by 2 bases and J by 6 bases, with 12 bases of the junction left unmatched. Germline CDR1 reads SGHTA; CDR2 reads FQGNSA. This CDR3 has 16 amino acids. The CDR3 DNA sequence: TGTGCCAGCAGCTTATCGGCCTCCGGGACAGCTCATGGCTACACCTTC. This encodes CASSLSASGTAHGYTF.

A few counts support this clonotype. The gene calls are TRBV4-2 and TRBJ2-1, with 8 bases fitting TRBD2. Germline V lookup: CDR1 LGHNA, CDR2 YNFKEQ. The CDR3 consists of 16 residues. Unmatched junction bases numbered 14, after V lost 4 bases and J lost 9 bases. In DNA, the CDR3 is TGTGCCAGCAGCCGGGTGTCGGGACTAGAGGTCGGTGAGCAGTTCTTC. It translates to CASSRVSGLEVGEQFF.

CDR3 DNA: TGCAGTGTAGCTTGGACTAGCGGGGGGTTGAACTTGGAGACCCAGTACTTC. Translation gives CSVAWTSGGLNLETQYF. The chain uses TRBV20-1 and TRBJ2-5; TRBD2 matches 14 bases. Germline V CDR1 and CDR2: DFQATT, SNEGSKA (reference sequence). This CDR3 region has 17 residues. V gave up 7 bases and J gave up 5 bases; unmatched junction bases: 15.

This clonotype was counted only a few times. This CDR3 reads CATTTGGYNEQFF. The DNA of the CDR3 is TGTGCCACGACCACAGGGGGCTACAATGAGCAGTTCTTC. This chain links TRBV7-8 with TRBJ2-1; 8 positions agree with TRBD1. The CDR3 consists of 13 residues. Germline CDR1 is SGHVS and CDR2 is FQNEAQ. Trimming cost V 10 bases and J 3 bases; bases outside gene matches: 5.

The CDR3 region is CASSLMGWNSPLHF. The CDR3 DNA reads as TGTGCCAGCAGTTTAATGGGTTGGAATTCACCCCTCCACTTT. J is TRBJ1-6 and V is TRBV27; D remains ambiguous. V dropped 2 bases and J dropped 7 bases, with 9 bases sitting between them. The germline V gene has CDR1 MNHEY and CDR2 SMNVEV (reference sequence). The CDR3 is made up of 14 amino acids.

This rearrangement joins TRBV7-3 to TRBJ2-2; D is ambiguous. The ends were cut back, 5 bases at V and 1 base at J, with 20 bases in the middle. This CDR3 contains 18 residues. Germline values: CDR1 SGHTA, CDR2 FQGTGA. This chain's CDR3 is CASSPSRSGAVNTGELFF. The CDR3 DNA sequence: TGTGCCAGCAGCCCCTCCCGGTCTGGTGCCGTGAACACCGGGGAGCTGTTTTTT.

The V call is TRBV7-2, the J call TRBJ2-1, with TRBD2 matching 7 bases. The CDR3 sequence is 16 residues long. Germline V gene data show CDR1 as SGHTA and CDR2 as FQGNSA. J was trimmed by 0 bases and V by 5 bases; bases with no gene match: 7. CDR3 amino acids: CASSINGGSSYNEQFF. The CDR3 DNA follows: TGTGCCAGCAGCATAAACGGGGGGAGCTCCTACAATGAGCAGTTCTTC. The variable domain in full, with the rest retrieved from reference TRBV7-2 and TRBJ2-1, is GAGVSQSPSNKVTEKGKDVELRCDPISGHTALYWYRQSLGQGLEFLIYFQGNSAPDKSGLPSDRFSAERTGGSVSTLTIQRTQQEDSAVYLCASSINGGSSYNEQFFGPGTRLTVL.

Note on this clonotype: A read error is possible here, since a much larger clone lies one base away. This rearrangement joins TRBV7-2 to TRBJ2-3, with 9 bases lining up with TRBD2. V dropped 4 bases and J dropped 6; count of bases not matched to a gene: 14. Germline V gene sequence: CDR1 SGHTA, CDR2 FQGNSA. The CDR3 is 17 residues long. The CDR3 protein is CASSYVASGGKGDTQYF. In DNA, the CDR3 is TGTGCCAGCAGCTACGTTGCAAGCGGGGGGAAGGGGGATACGCAGTATTTT.

The genes are TRBV4-3 and TRBJ2-3, with D possibly TRBD2 on 7 matching bases. The CDR3 is 17 residues long. Germline V lookup: CDR1 LGHNA, CDR2 YSLEER. V was pared by 3 bases and J by 1 base, with 17 bases between. The DNA for the CDR3 is TGCGCCAGCAGCCACCCAAGGGGGGGGGCCCGCACAGATACGCAGTATTTT. Encoded protein: CASSHPRGGARTDTQYF.

At least ten counts were recorded for this clonotype. The rearrangement links TRBV20-1 to TRBJ2-5; D is tentatively TRBD1 or TRBD2 (5 bases each). CDR3 length: 14 amino acids. CDR1 and CDR2 (germline): DFQATT, SNEGSKA (reference sequence). V was trimmed by 2 bases and J by 0 bases, leaving 10 bases between them. The CDR3 region is CSARSGTYQETQYF. CDR3 sequence (DNA): TGCAGTGCTAGATCCGGGACGTACCAAGAGACCCAGTACTTC.

This clonotype has at least ten counts. The chain carries TRBV4-1 and TRBJ1-5; perhaps TRBD1 as D (6 bases). With 6 bases removed from V and 5 bases from J, the gap between germline ends came to 14 bases. Germline assignment: CDR1 MGHRA and CDR2 YSYEKL. The CDR3 sequence is 14 residues long. The CDR3 sequence: CASSRSEGDQPQHF. The CDR3 DNA follows: TGCGCCAGCAGTAGGAGTGAGGGGGATCAGCCCCAGCATTTT.

The rearrangement joins TRBV12-3 or TRBV12-4 to TRBJ2-1; TRBD2 is a possible D gene (5 bases). The end of the DNA is better explained by TRBJ2-7, so the J call may be wrong. The CDR3 sequence is 10 residues long. This chain's CDR3 is CASAGNEQYF. DNA for the CDR3: TGTGCCAGCGCGGGCAATGAGCAGTACTTC.

The J gene is TRBJ1-1, the V gene TRBV12-3 or TRBV12-4; D not certain. CDR3 size: 12 residues. V was shortened by 6 bases and J by 6 bases, with 11 bases between the two germline ends. The CDR3: CASSFRGPEAFF. The CDR3 DNA follows: TGTGCCAGCAGCTTCAGAGGCCCTGAAGCTTTCTTT.

The gene calls are TRBV6-2 or TRBV6-3 and TRBJ2-1, with D uncertain. With 4 bases removed from V and 3 bases from J, the gap between germline ends came to 7 bases. Germline CDR1 is MNHEY and CDR2 is SVGEGT. The CDR3 has 13 amino acids. The CDR3 sequence is CASSSDIYNEQFF. The DNA for the CDR3 is TGTGCCAGCAGTTCCGACATCTACAATGAGCAGTTCTTC.

This clonotype was counted a few times. The chain carries TRBV9 and TRBJ2-1; TRBD2 might be the D (6 bases). Germline V lookup: CDR1 SGDLS, CDR2 YYNGEE. V was trimmed by 4 bases and J by 3 bases, leaving 14 bases between them. The CDR3 length is 15 residues. CDR3 in amino acids: CASSPVKGLYNEQFF. Here the CDR3 DNA reads TGTGCCAGCAGCCCGGTGAAGGGACTCTACAATGAGCAGTTCTTC.